The following is a T cell receptor beta chain sequence with its context. Its antigen has not been determined. Base qualities are not provided; no much larger clone lies one nucleotide away. These data belong to a study of cytomegalovirus exposure and HLA in healthy donors (dated by TCRdb to 2017 to 2019). Study-wide context: In an earlier analysis of roughly 590 of the donors, less than 350 Gb of sequence data and 120 million or so unique TCR beta sequences from roughly 190 million T cells were reported. Approximately 310 gigabases of sequencing data and some 85 million unique TCR sequences were included in an early release covering several hundred HLA-typed donors. Of the 300 to 500 genotyped donors, roughly 80% were placed in the genetic ancestry cluster associated with self-reported Caucasian donors. The study aimed to test whether cataloging public T cell receptors could reveal signatures of past pathogen exposure. The study profiled the T cell repertoires of fewer than 850 subjects by immunosequencing and related them to cytomegalovirus serostatus. Along with the roughly 670-subject first cohort, a separate validation cohort of 120 different subjects was used. To predict cytomegalovirus infection status, the study brought together high-throughput TCR immunosequencing, statistical association of individual TCRs with disease status, and machine learning. A later analysis re-analyzed previously published TCR beta repertoires from approximately 700 donors and added high-resolution HLA genotyping to study TCR occurrence patterns. The later analysis used no new phenotypic data to find candidate immune exposures, relying instead on TCR beta sequences and their occurrence across donors. An earlier analysis of several hundred of the donors used high-throughput TCR beta sequencing to judge whether each TCR beta V gene segment behaved as functional or pseudogenic. Donor age, sex, ethnicity and CMV serostatus were collected together with the repertoire data. Genome-wide SNP genotypes for about 65% of the 666 donors were used in a later genetic analysis, which treated that subset as a discovery cohort. All discovery cohort repertoires had been generated using a single sequencing platform. Both class I and class II loci were covered by HLA typing, at four-digit resolution. Typing coverage varied by locus: roughly 620-640 donors for A, B, C, DRB1 and DQB1; roughly 500 for DQA1; over 600 for DPA1; around 450 for DPB1. A few DR-DQ haplotypes were handled as single units for association and clustering because linkage in the cohort was strong. On average, roughly 250,000 unique TCR beta nucleotide sequences were sequenced per donor among some 430 genotyped donors of the cohort, with around 19% of those sequences being non-productive. Paper-wide results and their limitations: According to a later analysis, most CMV-associated TCR beta chains appeared to be HLA-restricted, and the HLA associations seemed to be driven largely by CMV exposure. A few of the identified cytomegalovirus-associated TCR beta chains were confirmed in vitro to be specific for cytomegalovirus antigens. A cluster of highly shared sequence variants was judged likely to be a technical artifact of the sequencing pipeline. At a false discovery rate of 0.05, a later analysis linked some 17,000 TCR beta sequences to specific HLA alleles. Compared with equally common non-associated chains, HLA-associated TCR beta chains in a later analysis were more clonally expanded and had lower generation probabilities. Because the 87-base-pair reads could not distinguish some IMGT-functional V segments, including TRBV6-2 and TRBV6-3, those segments were excluded. The presence/absence analyses assumed that sequencing depth was roughly uniform across donors, and that assumption may not be true. In a later analysis, the rate of TCR association differed among HLA loci, with DRB1 alleles having the most associated TCRs and HLA-C alleles having the fewest. When HLA alleles, especially DR and DQ, strongly co-occurred, attributing TCR associations to individual alleles was difficult. Most TCR sequences were observed very rarely across donors, whereas some public TCRs were present in many individuals. The classifier was reported to diagnose cytomegalovirus status with high specificity and sensitivity in both the original and validation cohorts. HLA typing was unavailable for some donors at each locus, so association tests used only the typed subset. A further reported finding was that TCR beta sequences accurately predicted the HLA-A and HLA-B alleles for most subjects in the first cohort. This cohort had only TCR beta chains sequenced, and the lack of alpha or paired-chain data limited which features could be detected. Correlated functional status among segregating V segments might reflect linkage disequilibrium, but an unknown experimental factor could not be ruled out. The earlier analysis of 450 to 700 of the donors excluded some 16 rarely observed V segments, including chromosome 9 orphons, because counts were too low. A later genetic analysis associated a missense DCLRE1C variant with V-gene and J-gene trimming of TCR beta chains, and an independent cohort replicated the association. The study gave a list of 150 to 200 TCR beta chains associated with cytomegalovirus. In a later genetic analysis, fewer N-insertions in productive TCRs were reported among donors in an Asian-associated ancestry cluster than the 666-donor mean. The only immune exposure information available for the cohort was CMV serostatus. Broadly in line with IMGT annotations, most TCR beta V segments showed up in productive rearrangements about 87% or about 30% of the time in an earlier analysis of several hundred of the donors. The authors suggested that the approach could potentially be generalized to other disease states and immunological phenotypes. A later analysis reported that several top co-occurrence clusters appeared linked to parvovirus B19, influenza, CMV and Epstein-Barr virus.

Trimming removed 1 base from V and 4 bases from J; the gene matches leave 6 bases unexplained. The CDR3 sequence holds 15 residues, the cysteine and phenylalanine included. Of the read, only the CDR3 DNA is kept; its 45 bases are in frame from base 1. The germline V gene encodes CDR1 MNHNS and CDR2 SASEGT. The library was built by means of the immunoSEQ multiplex PCR assay. For the multiplex PCR, a mixture combining 60 forward primers for TCR Vbeta segments and 13 reverse primers for TCR Jbeta segments was used. The CDR3 region of rearranged TCR beta genes was amplified from genomic DNA with a multiplex PCR assay. The Illumina HiSeq System was used to sequence the amplified TCR beta libraries as 87-base-pair reads. In the paper's pipeline: A later analysis tallied around 80 million unique TCR beta chains across the 666 repertoires, and approximately 12 million of those chains were shared by two or more donors. To remove PCR and sequencing errors, raw reads were error-corrected and collapsed into unique sequences using a nearest-neighbor algorithm that merged closely related sequences. To assign V, D and J gene segments, CDR3 sequences were aligned to IMGT reference sequences. For a sequence to be retained, a match of at least six nucleotides to both a V gene segment and a J gene segment was required. A rearrangement was called productive if the CDR3 had no stop codons and remained in frame with V and J, and every other rearrangement was called non-productive. CDR3 was defined by IMGT convention, running from the second conserved V-encoded cysteine to the conserved J-encoded phenylalanine. The earlier analysis of about 640 of the donors excluded any sequence lacking an unambiguous match to a single V gene segment. In an earlier analysis of approximately 590 of the donors, V segments were called functional above 56.7% productive rearrangements and were called segregating when the between-donor standard deviation exceeded 5%. A statistical classification framework was built to diagnose cytomegalovirus status from the catalog of TCR beta chain sequences. V and J gene assignment, in a later analysis, came from comparing TCR nucleotide sequences with IMGT/GENE-DB human TR gene sequences. Using the TCRdist pipeline, a later analysis assigned CDR3 sequences along with most-parsimonious VDJ recombination scenarios. In a later analysis, every TCR beta chain was defined by the combination of its CDR3 amino acid sequence and its V-gene family, and reads without a unique V-gene family were dropped. As a way to deal with suspected cross-contamination and a sequencing artifact, a later analysis dropped over 550 nucleotide sequences that were highly shared and had low generation probability. A later analysis calculated a clonal expansion index for each public chain from normalized within-repertoire ranks of inferred template counts. Generation probabilities in a later analysis came from a VDJ recombination model fitted to out-of-frame rearrangements, and those results were checked against IGoR. A later analysis scored TCR-TCR, TCR-HLA and TCR-CMV co-occurrence with hypergeometric tests, applying a repertoire-size bias correction to TCR pairs. To estimate false discovery rates, a later analysis permuted the HLA or CMV assignments 20 times. In a later analysis, co-occurring TCRs were grouped using DBSCAN, and TCRdist sequence similarity was added for clustering within HLA-allele-positive subsets. Repertoires with fewer than 30,000 or more than 120,000 public chains, plus five repertoires with anomalous nucleotide sharing, were excluded from co-occurrence clustering. Held by TCRdb, this immuneACCESS table contains in-frame sequences only and omits some clones. Under half of the omission traces to an unresolved V gene where checked; the cause of the rest is unknown. V and J calls and clone size are given by that table; D and trimming were obtained from the DNA. Across this sample there are roughly 100,000 clones, with roughly 15% seen only once. The ten largest clones represent roughly 0.79% of the sample.

The cohort consisted of 600 or so healthy bone marrow donors. At the time of sampling, every cohort member was nominally healthy, though immune exposures that went unrecorded were likely present. The donor was CMV seronegative and belonged to the group of under 400 seronegative cohort members. A peripheral blood sample was provided by each donor, and peripheral blood mononuclear cells were used for TCR beta sequencing. The Qiagen DNeasy Blood Extraction Kit was used to extract genomic DNA from the blood cell samples. Sequenced: PBMCs. The receptor's source is a female donor in good health and CMV-seronegative. Rearrangement joined TRBV6-1 to TRBJ2-7, with 8 middle bases fitting TRBD1. The DNA sequence follows: TGTGCCAGCAGTGAAGGACCCGGGACAGGATACGAGCAGTACTTC. Its product reads: CASSEGPGTGYEQYF.